This T cell receptor (beta chain) was profiled in a study of blood T cell repertoires in COVID-19. Overall study context: Acute-phase and convalescent COVID-19 samples originated in the United States, Italy and Spain. T cells, B-cell-depleted T cells, or PBMCs provided the cDNA or gDNA that served as material.

Authors' data handling: Counts of nucleated cells, estimated from reference gene primer amplification, were obtained. Some clones are missing from TCRdb's copy, which holds only in-frame ones; the method was immunoSEQ multiplex PCR. V, J and clone size are those of that table, while D and trimming were read from the DNA. The sample shows about 83,000 clones, around 80% of them seen only once. The germline V gene encodes CDR1 MDHEN and CDR2 SYDVKM. After removal of 6 bases from V and 0 bases from J, the junction contained 5 bases not matched to a gene. This CDR3 is built from 15 residues. Specimen: peripheral blood. The V gene is TRBV28, the J gene TRBJ2-3; TRBD1 aligns across 8 bases. This sequence originates from a woman aged 80 or over with acute or convalescent COVID-19. The CDR3 here is CASRPRTGSTDTQYF. CDR3 bases: TGTGCCAGCAGGCCTAGGACAGGGAGCACAGATACGCAGTATTTT. Full variable domain (outside the CDR3, taken from reference TRBV28 and TRBJ2-3): DVKVTQSSRYLVKRTGEKVFLECVQDMDHENMFWYRQDPGLGLRLIYFSYDVKMKEKGDIPEGYSVSREKKERFSLILESASTNQTSMYLCASRPRTGSTDTQYFGPGTRLTVL.